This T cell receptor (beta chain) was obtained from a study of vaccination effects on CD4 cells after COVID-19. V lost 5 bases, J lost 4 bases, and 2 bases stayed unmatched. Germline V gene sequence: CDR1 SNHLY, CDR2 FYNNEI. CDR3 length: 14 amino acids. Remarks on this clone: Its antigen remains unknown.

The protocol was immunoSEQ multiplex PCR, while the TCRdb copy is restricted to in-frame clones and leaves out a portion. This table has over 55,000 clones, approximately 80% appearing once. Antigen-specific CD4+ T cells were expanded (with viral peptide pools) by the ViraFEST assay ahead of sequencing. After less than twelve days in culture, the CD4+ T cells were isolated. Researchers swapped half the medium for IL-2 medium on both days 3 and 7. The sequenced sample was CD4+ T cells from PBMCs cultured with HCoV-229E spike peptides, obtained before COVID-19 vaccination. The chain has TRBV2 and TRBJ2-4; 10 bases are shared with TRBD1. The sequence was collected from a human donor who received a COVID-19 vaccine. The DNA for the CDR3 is TGTGCCAGCAGTCGGACAGGGGGGAAAAACATTCAGTACTTC. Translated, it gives CASSRTGGKNIQYF.